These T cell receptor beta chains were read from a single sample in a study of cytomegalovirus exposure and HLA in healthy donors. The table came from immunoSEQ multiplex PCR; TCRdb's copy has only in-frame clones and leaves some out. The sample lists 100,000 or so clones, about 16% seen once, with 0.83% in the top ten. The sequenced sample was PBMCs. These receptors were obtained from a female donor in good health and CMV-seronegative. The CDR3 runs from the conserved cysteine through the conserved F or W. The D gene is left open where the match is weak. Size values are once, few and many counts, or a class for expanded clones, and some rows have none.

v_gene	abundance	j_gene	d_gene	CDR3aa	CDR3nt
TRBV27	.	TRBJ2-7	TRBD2	CASSLAGTEQYF	TGTGCCAGCAGCCTAGCGGGGACCGAGCAGTACTTC
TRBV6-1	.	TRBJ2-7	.	CASSTGGGYEQYF	TGTGCCAGCAGCACAGGGGGAGGGTACGAGCAGTACTTC
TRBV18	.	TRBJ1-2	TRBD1	CASSAKTQGAEGYGYTF	TGTGCCAGCTCAGCCAAAACTCAGGGGGCCGAGGGCTATGGCTACACCTTC
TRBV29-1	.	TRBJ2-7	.	CSVGAGSSYEQYF	TGCAGCGTTGGGGCCGGGAGCTCCTACGAGCAGTACTTC
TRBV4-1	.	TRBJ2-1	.	CASSQEAIGGLPSYNEQFF	TGCGCCAGCAGCCAAGAAGCGATTGGCGGACTACCGTCCTACAATGAGCAGTTCTTC
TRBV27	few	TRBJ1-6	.	CASSLKGAYNSPLHF	TGTGCCAGCAGTTTAAAGGGGGCCTATAATTCACCCCTCCACTTT
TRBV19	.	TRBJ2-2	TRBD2	CASSMTSGGSGELFF	TGTGCCAGTAGTATGACTAGCGGGGGCAGCGGGGAGCTGTTTTTT
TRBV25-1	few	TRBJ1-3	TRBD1	CASSERRTGNSGNTIYF	TGTGCCAGCAGTGAAAGGCGGACAGGGAACTCTGGAAACACCATATATTTT
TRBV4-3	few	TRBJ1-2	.	CASSQEDGAGGAYGYTF	TGCGCCAGCAGCCAAGAAGATGGGGCGGGAGGTGCCTATGGCTACACCTTC
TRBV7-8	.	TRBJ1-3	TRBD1	CASSSPGQSIRDTIYF	TGTGCCAGCAGCTCTCCGGGACAGAGCATTAGGGACACCATATATTTT
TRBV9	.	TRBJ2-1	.	CASSVVGSSPGNEQFF	TGTGCCAGCAGCGTAGTTGGCAGTTCCCCAGGCAATGAGCAGTTCTTC
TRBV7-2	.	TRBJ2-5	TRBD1	CASSLGGRGRETQYF	TGTGCCAGCAGCTTAGGCGGCAGGGGGCGAGAGACCCAGTACTTC
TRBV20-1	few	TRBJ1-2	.	CSARGVYGYTF	TGCAGTGCTCGGGGGGTCTATGGCTACACCTTC
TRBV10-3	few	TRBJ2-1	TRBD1	CAISAGTGGLNEQFF	TGTGCCATCAGTGCCGGTACAGGGGGACTCAATGAGCAGTTCTTC
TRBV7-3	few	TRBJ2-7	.	CASSRGGLYEQYF	TGTGCCAGCAGCCGGGGAGGACTTTACGAGCAGTACTTC
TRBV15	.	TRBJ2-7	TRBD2	CATSRGWGGLIYEQYF	TGTGCCACCAGCAGGGGGTGGGGGGGATTAATCTACGAGCAGTACTTC
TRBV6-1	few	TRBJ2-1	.	CASSESLPYNEQFF	TGTGCCAGCAGTGAATCTCTCCCCTACAATGAGCAGTTCTTC
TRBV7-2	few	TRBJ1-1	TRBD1	CASSLAGQGSDIDTEAFF	TGTGCCAGCAGCTTAGCCGGACAGGGTTCCGATATCGACACTGAAGCTTTCTTT
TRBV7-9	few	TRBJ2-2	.	CASSFKQGNTGELFF	TGTGCCAGCAGCTTTAAACAGGGGAACACCGGGGAGCTGTTTTTT
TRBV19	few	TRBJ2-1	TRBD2	CASSMGLAGSYNEQFF	TGTGCCAGTAGTATGGGACTAGCGGGGAGCTACAATGAGCAGTTCTTC
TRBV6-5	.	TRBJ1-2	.	CASSSLTGTSGYTF	TGTGCCAGCAGTTCGTTAACCGGGACTTCTGGCTACACCTTC
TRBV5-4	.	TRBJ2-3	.	CASRQGMNTDTQYF	TGTGCCAGCAGACAGGGAATGAACACAGATACGCAGTATTTT
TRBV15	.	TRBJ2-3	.	CATSRDRQGGTQYF	TGTGCCACCAGCAGAGATCGGCAGGGGGGTACGCAGTATTTT
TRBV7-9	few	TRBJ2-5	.	CASSQVETQYF	TGTGCCAGCAGCCAGGTGGAGACCCAGTACTTC
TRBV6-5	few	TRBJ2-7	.	CASSRQDYEQYF	TGTGCCAGCAGCAGACAGGACTACGAGCAGTACTTC
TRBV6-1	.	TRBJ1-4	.	CASSEPLRAREKLFF	TGTGCCAGCAGTGAACCTTTGAGGGCCAGGGAAAAACTGTTTTTT
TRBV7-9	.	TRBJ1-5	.	CASSLGFGGEPQHF	TGTGCCAGCAGCTTAGGATTCGGAGGGGAGCCCCAGCATTTT
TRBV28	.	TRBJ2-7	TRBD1	CASSPTGGDYEQYF	TGTGCCAGCAGTCCGACAGGGGGCGATTACGAGCAGTACTTC